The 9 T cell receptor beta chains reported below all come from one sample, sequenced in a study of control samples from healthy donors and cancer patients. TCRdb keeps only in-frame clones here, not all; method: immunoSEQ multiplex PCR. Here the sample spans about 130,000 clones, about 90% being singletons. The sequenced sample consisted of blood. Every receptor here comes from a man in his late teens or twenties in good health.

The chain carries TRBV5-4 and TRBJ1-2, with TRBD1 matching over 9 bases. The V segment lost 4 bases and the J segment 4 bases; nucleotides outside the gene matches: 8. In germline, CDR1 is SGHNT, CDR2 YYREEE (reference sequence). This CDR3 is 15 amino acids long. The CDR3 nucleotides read TGTGCCAGCAGCCTACCGGGACAGGGATCCTATGGCTACACCTTC. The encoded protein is CASSLPGQGSYGYTF.

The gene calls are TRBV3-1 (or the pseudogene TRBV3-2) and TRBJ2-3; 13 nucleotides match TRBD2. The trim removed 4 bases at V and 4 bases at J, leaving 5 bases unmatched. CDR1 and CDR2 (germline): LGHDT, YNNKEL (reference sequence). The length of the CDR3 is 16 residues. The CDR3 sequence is CASSPLAGGNSDTQYF. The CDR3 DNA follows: TGTGCCAGCAGCCCACTAGCGGGAGGGAATTCAGATACGCAGTATTTT.

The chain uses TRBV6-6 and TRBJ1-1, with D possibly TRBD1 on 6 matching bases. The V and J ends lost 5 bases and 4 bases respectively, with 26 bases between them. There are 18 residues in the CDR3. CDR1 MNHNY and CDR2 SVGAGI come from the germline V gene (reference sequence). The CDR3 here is CASSPRAGTSYRGTEAFF. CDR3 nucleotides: TGTGCCAGCAGTCCCCGGGCCGGGACAAGTTATAGGGGCACTGAAGCTTTCTTT.

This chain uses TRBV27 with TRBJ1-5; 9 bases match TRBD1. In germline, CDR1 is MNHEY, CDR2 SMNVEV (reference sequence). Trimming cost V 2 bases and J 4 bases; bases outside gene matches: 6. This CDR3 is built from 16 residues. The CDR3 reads CASSLHGTGRNQPQHF. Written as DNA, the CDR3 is TGTGCCAGCAGTTTACACGGGACAGGGCGGAATCAGCCCCAGCATTTT.

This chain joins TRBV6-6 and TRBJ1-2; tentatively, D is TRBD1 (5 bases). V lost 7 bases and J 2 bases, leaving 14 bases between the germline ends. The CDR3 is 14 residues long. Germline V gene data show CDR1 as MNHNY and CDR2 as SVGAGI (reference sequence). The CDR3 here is CASTPGTVNYGYTF. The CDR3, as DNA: TGTGCCAGCACCCCCGGGACGGTAAACTATGGCTACACCTTC.

DNA of the CDR3: TGTGCCAGCAGGCCGACTAGCGGGGGTTCAGATACGCAGTATTTT. It codes for CASRPTSGGSDTQYF. This chain links TRBV6-5 with TRBJ2-3, with 12 bases fitting TRBD2. The CDR3 spans 15 residues. Germline CDR1 is MNHEY and CDR2 is SVGAGI. The J segment lost 4 bases and the V segment lost 6 bases, leaving 5 bases of the junction unmatched.

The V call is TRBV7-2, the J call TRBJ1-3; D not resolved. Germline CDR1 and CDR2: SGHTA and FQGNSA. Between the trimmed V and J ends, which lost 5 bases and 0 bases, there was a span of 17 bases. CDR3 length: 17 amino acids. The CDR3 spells CASSGGVGSFSGNTIYF. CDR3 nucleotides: TGTGCCAGCAGCGGAGGCGTCGGTTCTTTCTCTGGAAACACCATATATTTT.

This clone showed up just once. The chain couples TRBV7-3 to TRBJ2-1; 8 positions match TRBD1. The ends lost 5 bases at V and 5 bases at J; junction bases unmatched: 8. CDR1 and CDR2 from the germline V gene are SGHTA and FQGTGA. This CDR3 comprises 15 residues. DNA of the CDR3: TGTGCCAGCAGCCCAGGGGGGACAGGACACAATGAGCAGTTCTTC. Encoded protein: CASSPGGTGHNEQFF.

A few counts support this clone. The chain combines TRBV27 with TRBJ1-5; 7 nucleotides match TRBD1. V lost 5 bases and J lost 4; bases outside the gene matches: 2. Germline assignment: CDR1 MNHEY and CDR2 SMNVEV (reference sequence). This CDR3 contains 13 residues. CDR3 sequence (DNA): TGTGCCAGCAGTAAGGACAGGAATCAGCCCCAGCATTTT. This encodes CASSKDRNQPQHF.